What follows describes a single T cell receptor beta chain. The antigen is unknown. PCR employed 60 Vbeta and 13 Jbeta primers. Generated by immunoSEQ multiplex PCR, the TCRdb table keeps only in-frame clones and is missing some. The sample records 75,000 to 95,000 clones, 65% to 85% being singletons. The data were taken from a study of cytomegalovirus exposure and HLA in healthy donors. Study-wide context: There were around 100 million unique TCR beta sequences, drawn from 150 million to 200 million T cells, in an earlier analysis. HLA-typed donors contributed 65 million to 85 million unique TCRs, which were held in an early data release.

The CDR3 covers 18 residues. V shed 2 bases and J shed 0 bases, with 15 bases lying between them. Study outcomes and limitations: Several of the most significant clusters were apparently associated with common viral pathogens in a later analysis.

What was sequenced was PBMCs. The receptor's source is a man younger than 30 in good health and CMV-seronegative. V and J are TRBV5-7 and TRBJ2-6; perhaps TRBD1 as D (5 bases). TRBV5-7 is an ORF for which the function is uncertain. CDR3 nucleotide sequence: TGTGCCAGCAGCTTCCCAGGGCCCTCCTCCTCTGGGGCCAACGTCCTGACTTTC. This codes for CASSFPGPSSSGANVLTF.